This T cell receptor beta chain was retrieved from a study of OX40 agonist ivuxolimab in advanced cancers. The wider study: Every 2 weeks, patients got intravenous ivuxolimab at one of six dose levels (0.01-10 mg/kg). Patients assigned to dose escalation were diagnosed with hepatocellular carcinoma, melanoma, renal cell or head and neck cancer. The group had a mean age of about 65 years, ranged from roughly 20 to 80, and was approximately 81% male.

A single count supports this clone. What it binds is not known. The data were produced by immunoSEQ multiplex PCR, yet TCRdb's version contains in-frame clones alone and is incomplete. The sample holds roughly 14,000 clones, about 84% seen once. The CDR3 is 14 amino acids. V lost 7 bases and J lost 3, with 16 bases in between. CDR1 is MNHEY and CDR2 is SVGAGI in the germline V gene. Notes on the study in general: Patients with a partial response at 0.1-3.0 mg/kg had among the lowest clonal expansion.

The chain couples TRBV6-5 to TRBJ2-7, with D perhaps TRBD2 (6 bases). The source material was CD4+ or CD8+ T cells sorted from blood, sampled in a trial of the OX40 agonist ivuxolimab. This receptor was identified in an adult with an advanced solid tumor such as melanoma, head and neck, liver or kidney cancer. CDR3: CASTYSAGRYEQYF. The CDR3 coding sequence is TGTGCCAGCACCTATTCTGCGGGACGCTACGAGCAGTACTTC.